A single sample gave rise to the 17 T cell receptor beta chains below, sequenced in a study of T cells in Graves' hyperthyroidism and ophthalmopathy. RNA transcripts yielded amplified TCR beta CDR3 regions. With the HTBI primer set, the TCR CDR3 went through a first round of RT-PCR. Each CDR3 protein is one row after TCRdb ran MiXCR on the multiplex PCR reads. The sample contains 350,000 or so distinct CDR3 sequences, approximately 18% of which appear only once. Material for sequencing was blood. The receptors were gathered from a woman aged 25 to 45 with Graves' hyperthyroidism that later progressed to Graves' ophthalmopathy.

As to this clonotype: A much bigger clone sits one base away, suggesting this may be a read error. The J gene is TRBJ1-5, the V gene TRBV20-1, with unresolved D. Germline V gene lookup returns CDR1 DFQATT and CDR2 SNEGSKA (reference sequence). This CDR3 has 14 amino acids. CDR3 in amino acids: CSASYPGSNQLQHF. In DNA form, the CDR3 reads TGCAGTGCTAGTTACCCCGGTAGCAATCAGCTCCAGCATTTT.

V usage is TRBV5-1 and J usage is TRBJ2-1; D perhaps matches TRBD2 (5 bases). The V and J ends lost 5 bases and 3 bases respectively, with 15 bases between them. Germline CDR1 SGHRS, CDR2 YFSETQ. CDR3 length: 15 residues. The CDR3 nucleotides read TGCGCCAGCAGGGAGGAGGCCCAGATCTACAATGAGCAGTTCTTC. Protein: CASREEAQIYNEQFF.

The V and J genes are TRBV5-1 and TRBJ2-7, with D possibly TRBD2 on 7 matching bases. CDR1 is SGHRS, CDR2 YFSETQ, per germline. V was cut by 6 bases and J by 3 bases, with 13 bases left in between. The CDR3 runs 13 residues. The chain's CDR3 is CASTRGADYEQYF. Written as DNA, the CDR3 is TGCGCCAGCACTCGGGGGGCCGACTACGAGCAGTACTTC.

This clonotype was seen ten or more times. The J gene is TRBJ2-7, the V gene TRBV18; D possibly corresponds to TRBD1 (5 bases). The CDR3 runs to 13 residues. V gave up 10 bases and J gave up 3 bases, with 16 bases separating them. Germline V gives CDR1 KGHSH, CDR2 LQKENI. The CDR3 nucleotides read TGTGCCACAAGCGACGACAGTAGCTACGAGCAGTACTTC. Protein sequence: CATSDDSSYEQYF.

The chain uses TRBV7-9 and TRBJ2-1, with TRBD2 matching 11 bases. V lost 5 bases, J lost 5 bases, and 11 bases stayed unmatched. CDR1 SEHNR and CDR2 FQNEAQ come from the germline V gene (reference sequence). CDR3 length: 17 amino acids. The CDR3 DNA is TGTGCCAGCAGCCGTGGGCGGCTAGCGGGGGGTCACAATGAGCAGTTCTTC. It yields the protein CASSRGRLAGGHNEQFF.

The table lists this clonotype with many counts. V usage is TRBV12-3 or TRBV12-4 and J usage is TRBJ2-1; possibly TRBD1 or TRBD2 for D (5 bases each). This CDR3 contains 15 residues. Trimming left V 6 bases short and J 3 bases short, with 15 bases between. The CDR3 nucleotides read TGTGCCAGCAGCCAACCGGGACGGTACTACAATGAGCAGTTCTTC. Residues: CASSQPGRYYNEQFF.

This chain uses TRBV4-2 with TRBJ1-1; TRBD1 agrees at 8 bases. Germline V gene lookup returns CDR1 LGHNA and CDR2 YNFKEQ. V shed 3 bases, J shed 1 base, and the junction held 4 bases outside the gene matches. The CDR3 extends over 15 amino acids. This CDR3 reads CASSHAGTGNTEAFF. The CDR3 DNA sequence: TGTGCCAGCAGCCATGCCGGGACAGGGAACACTGAAGCTTTCTTT.

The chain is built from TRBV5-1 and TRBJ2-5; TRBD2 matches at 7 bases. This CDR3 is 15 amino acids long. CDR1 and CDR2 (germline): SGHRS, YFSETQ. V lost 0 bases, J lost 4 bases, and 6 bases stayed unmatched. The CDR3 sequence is CASSLDGRAGETQYF. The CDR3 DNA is TGCGCCAGCAGCTTGGATGGGAGGGCTGGAGAGACCCAGTACTTC.

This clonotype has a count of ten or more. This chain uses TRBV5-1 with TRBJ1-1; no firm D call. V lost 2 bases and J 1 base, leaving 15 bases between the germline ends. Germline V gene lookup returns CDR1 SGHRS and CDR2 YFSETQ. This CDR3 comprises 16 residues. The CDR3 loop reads CASSFTTGEGNTEAFF. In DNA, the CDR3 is TGCGCCAGCAGCTTCACAACGGGCGAGGGGAACACTGAAGCTTTCTTT.

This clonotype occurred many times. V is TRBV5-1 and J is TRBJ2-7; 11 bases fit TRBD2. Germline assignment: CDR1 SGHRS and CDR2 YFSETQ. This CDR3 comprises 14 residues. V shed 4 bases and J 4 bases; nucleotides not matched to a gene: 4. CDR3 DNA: TGCGCCAGCAGCACTGGGACTAGCGGTTACGAGCAGTACTTC. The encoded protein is CASSTGTSGYEQYF. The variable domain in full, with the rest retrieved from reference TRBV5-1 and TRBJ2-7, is KAGVTQTPRYLIKTRGQQVTLSCSPISGHRSVSWYQQTPGQGLQFLFEYFSETQRNKGNFPGRFSGRQFSNSRSEMNVSTLELGDSALYLCASSTGTSGYEQYFGPGTRLTVT.

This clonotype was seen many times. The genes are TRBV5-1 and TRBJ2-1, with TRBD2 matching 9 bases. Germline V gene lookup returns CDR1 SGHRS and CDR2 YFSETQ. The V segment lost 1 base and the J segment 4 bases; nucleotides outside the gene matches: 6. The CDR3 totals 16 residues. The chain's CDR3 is CASSLISGSGYNEQFF. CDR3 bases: TGCGCCAGCAGCTTGATTAGCGGGAGTGGGTACAATGAGCAGTTCTTC.

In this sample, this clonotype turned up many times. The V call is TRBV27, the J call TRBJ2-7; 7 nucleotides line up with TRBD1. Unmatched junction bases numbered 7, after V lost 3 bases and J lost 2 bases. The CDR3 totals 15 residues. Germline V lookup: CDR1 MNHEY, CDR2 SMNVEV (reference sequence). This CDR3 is CASSFRGKETYEQYF. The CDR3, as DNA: TGTGCCAGCAGTTTCAGGGGGAAGGAGACCTACGAGCAGTACTTC.

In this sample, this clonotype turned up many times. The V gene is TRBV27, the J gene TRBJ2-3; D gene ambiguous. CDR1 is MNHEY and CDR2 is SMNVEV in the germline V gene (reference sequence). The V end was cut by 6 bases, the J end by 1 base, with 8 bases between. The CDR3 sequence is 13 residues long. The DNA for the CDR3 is TGTGCCAGCAGACTCAAAGGCACAGATACGCAGTATTTT. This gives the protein CASRLKGTDTQYF.

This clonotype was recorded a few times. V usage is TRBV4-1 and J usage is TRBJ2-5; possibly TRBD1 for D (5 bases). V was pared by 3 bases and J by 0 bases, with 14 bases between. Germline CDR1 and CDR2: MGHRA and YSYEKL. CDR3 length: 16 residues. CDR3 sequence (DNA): TGCGCCAGCAGCCACCCGCAGGGATTAAACCAAGAGACCCAGTACTTC. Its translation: CASSHPQGLNQETQYF.

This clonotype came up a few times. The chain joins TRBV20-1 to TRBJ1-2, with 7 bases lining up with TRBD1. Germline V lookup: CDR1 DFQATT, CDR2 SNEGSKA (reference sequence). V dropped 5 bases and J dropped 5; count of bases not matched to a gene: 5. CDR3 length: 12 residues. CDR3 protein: CSAPGGWYGYTF. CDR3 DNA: TGCAGTGCTCCAGGGGGATGGTATGGCTACACCTTC.

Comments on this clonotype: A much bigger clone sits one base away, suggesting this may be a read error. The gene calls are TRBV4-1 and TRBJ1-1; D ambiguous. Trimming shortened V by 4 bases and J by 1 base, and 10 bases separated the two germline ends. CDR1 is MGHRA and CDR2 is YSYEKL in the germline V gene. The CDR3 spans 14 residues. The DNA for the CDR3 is TGCGCCAGCAGCCGAGAATGGAGGAACACTGAAGCTTTCTTT. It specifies CASSREWRNTEAFF.

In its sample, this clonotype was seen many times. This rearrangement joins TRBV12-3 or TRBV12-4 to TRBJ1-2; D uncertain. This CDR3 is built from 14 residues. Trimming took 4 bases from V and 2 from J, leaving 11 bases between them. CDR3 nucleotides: TGTGCCAGCAGTTACCCCCCCGCAAACTATGGCTACACCTTC. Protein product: CASSYPPANYGYTF.